This passage covers 22 T cell receptor beta chains from one sample sequenced in a study of cytomegalovirus exposure and HLA in healthy donors. PCR primers comprised 60 Vbeta and 13 Jbeta primers. Some clones are missing from TCRdb's copy, which holds only in-frame ones; the method was immunoSEQ multiplex PCR. The sample records approximately 200,000 clones, around 79% being singletons. The sequenced sample consisted of PBMCs. These receptors were taken from a girl aged 5-17 years in good health and CMV-seropositive.

The table lists this clone with a count of one. The chain links TRBV7-9 to TRBJ2-7; 7 bases agree with TRBD2. Trimming at V came to 0 bases and at J to 3 bases, leaving 5 bases not matched to a gene. The CDR3 loop spans 15 amino acids. Per the germline V gene, CDR1 is SEHNR and CDR2 is FQNEAQ (reference sequence). Here the CDR3 DNA reads TGTGCCAGCAGCTTAGCTTTAGGACTAGGCTACGAGCAGTACTTC. It yields the protein CASSLALGLGYEQYF.

This chain uses TRBV5-4 with TRBJ1-1; D uncertain. Germline values: CDR1 SGHNT, CDR2 YYREEE (reference sequence). This CDR3 spans 13 amino acids. V was trimmed by 3 bases and J by 4 bases, leaving 10 bases between them. CDR3 in amino acids: CASSSHGATEAFF. For the CDR3, the DNA is TGTGCCAGCAGCTCACACGGAGCCACTGAAGCTTTCTTT.

The J gene is TRBJ2-1, the V gene TRBV27; 8 bases agree with TRBD1. CDR1 is MNHEY, CDR2 SMNVEV, per germline (reference sequence). V lost 9 bases, J lost 4 bases, and 11 bases stayed unmatched. The CDR3 totals 15 residues. CDR3 nucleotide sequence: TGTGCCAGTGGAGCGCTGGGGACAGGTTACAATGAGCAGTTCTTC. As protein: CASGALGTGYNEQFF.

The rearrangement uses TRBV6-5 and TRBJ1-1, with TRBD1 matching 7 bases. This CDR3 has 15 amino acids. V gave up 2 bases and J gave up 2 bases; unmatched junction bases: 5. In germline, CDR1 is MNHEY, CDR2 SVGAGI. In nucleotides, the CDR3 is TGTGCCAGCAGTTACGTAAACAGGGGAAACACTGAAGCTTTCTTT. It yields the protein CASSYVNRGNTEAFF.

V is TRBV5-1 and J is TRBJ2-1; 9 bases fit TRBD2. From germline, CDR1 is SGHRS and CDR2 YFSETQ. Unmatched junction bases numbered 13, after V lost 4 bases and J lost 8 bases. This CDR3 has 16 residues. For the CDR3, the DNA is TGCGCCAGCAGCCTTGTAAGCGGGGGGAACTTGGATGAGCAGTTCTTC. Its translation is CASSLVSGGNLDEQFF.

The rearrangement joins TRBV9 to TRBJ2-2, with D possibly being TRBD2 (7 bases). CDR1 SGDLS and CDR2 YYNGEE come from the germline V gene. The CDR3 runs 17 residues. Trimming removed 4 bases from V and 3 bases from J, with 19 bases in between. Here the CDR3 reads CASSPEGGVGHTGELFF. The CDR3 region has the DNA TGTGCCAGCAGCCCCGAAGGGGGGGTAGGTCACACCGGGGAGCTGTTTTTT.

The chain joins TRBV19 to TRBJ2-7, with TRBD1 identical over 7 bases. The germline V gene encodes CDR1 LNHDA and CDR2 SQIVND (reference sequence). The CDR3 runs to 15 residues. V gave up 4 bases and J gave up 3 bases; unmatched junction bases: 9. CDR3 protein: CASSTQGSPNYEQYF. The CDR3 DNA reads TGTGCCAGTAGTACACAGGGGTCCCCCAACTACGAGCAGTACTTC. The complete variable domain, with remaining parts taken from reference TRBV19 and TRBJ2-7, reads DGGITQSPKYLFRKEGQNVTLSCEQNLNHDAMYWYRQDPGQGLRLIYYSQIVNDFQKGDIAEGYSVSREKKESFPLTVTSAQKNPTAFYLCASSTQGSPNYEQYFGPGTRLTVT.

V and J are TRBV11-2 and TRBJ2-5; D unclear. Trimming took off 1 base at V and 7 bases at J, with 4 bases between the two ends. The germline gives CDR1 SGHAT, CDR2 FQNNGV. The CDR3 totals 11 residues. Written as DNA, the CDR3 is TGTGCCAGCAGCTTAGCAGGGACCCAGTACTTC. Its protein product is CASSLAGTQYF.

The rearrangement uses TRBV12-5 and TRBJ2-3, with 8 bases fitting TRBD1. The CDR3 has 15 residues. The V gene's germline CDR1 is LGHNT and CDR2 FRNRAP. Germline trimming cut 5 bases from V and 0 bases from J; bases unmatched to any gene: 4. The chain's CDR3 is CASGPRTGSTDTQYF. CDR3 coding DNA: TGTGCTAGTGGTCCCCGGACAGGGAGCACAGATACGCAGTATTTT.

V usage is TRBV7-2 and J usage is TRBJ2-5; D unclear. V lost 4 bases to trimming and J lost 5 bases, with 11 bases between them. Germline CDR1 is SGHTA and CDR2 is FQGNSA. The CDR3 consists of 13 residues. CDR3 nucleotides: TGTGCCAGCAGCTCGGTTATCCCCGAGACCCAGTACTTC. As protein: CASSSVIPETQYF.

The rearrangement uses TRBV5-5 and TRBJ1-5, with a possible D match to TRBD1 (5 bases). Trimming stripped 6 bases from V and 4 bases from J, with 20 bases between. CDR1 SGHKS and CDR2 YYEKEE come from the germline V gene (reference sequence). The CDR3 length is 16 residues. The CDR3 nucleotides read TGTGCCAGCACCAAAAGGCTAGGACAATTAAATCAGCCCCAGCATTTT. As protein: CASTKRLGQLNQPQHF.

This clone was counted between two and nine times. This chain joins TRBV5-1 and TRBJ2-5; D unclear. The germline V gene encodes CDR1 SGHRS and CDR2 YFSETQ. The CDR3 extends over 13 amino acids. V lost 2 bases and J 4 bases, leaving 9 bases between the germline ends. The CDR3 spells CASSFSHLETQYF. Written as DNA, the CDR3 is TGCGCCAGCAGCTTTTCACACCTAGAGACCCAGTACTTC.

This clone was picked up many times. CDR3 sequence: CASSGLSRGKSYNEQFF. CDR3 DNA: TGTGCCAGCAGTGGTCTGTCGCGGGGGAAATCCTACAATGAGCAGTTCTTC. The chain combines TRBV25-1 with TRBJ2-1; 7 bases agree with TRBD2. With 4 bases clipped from V and 1 base from J, the junction kept 10 bases outside the gene matches. The germline V gene encodes CDR1 MGHDK and CDR2 SYGVNS. This CDR3 is 17 amino acids long.

The chain employs TRBV7-9 and TRBJ1-1, with D perhaps matching TRBD1 (5 bases). CDR3 length: 15 amino acids. Germline lookup yields CDR1 SEHNR and CDR2 FQNEAQ (reference sequence). The ends were cut back, 0 bases at V and 0 bases at J, with 8 bases in the middle. CDR3 nucleotide sequence: TGTGCCAGCAGCTTAGCTACAGGTATGAACACTGAAGCTTTCTTT. As protein: CASSLATGMNTEAFF.

V usage is TRBV19 and J usage is TRBJ1-1, with 7 positions matching TRBD1. The J segment lost 1 base and the V segment lost 9 bases, leaving 14 bases of the junction unmatched. Germline CDR1 reads LNHDA; CDR2 reads SQIVND (reference sequence). This CDR3 region has 16 residues. The CDR3 spells CASPPSGYRGNTEAFF. The CDR3 region has the DNA TGTGCCAGCCCCCCTTCCGGTTACAGGGGGAACACTGAAGCTTTCTTT.

V is TRBV14 and J is TRBJ2-3; a possible D gene is TRBD1 (6 bases). CDR1 and CDR2 from the germline V gene are SGHDN and FVKESK. CDR3 size: 13 residues. Trimming removed 4 bases from V and 8 bases from J, with 13 bases in between. This CDR3 is CASSPRLQGTQYF. The CDR3 region has the DNA TGTGCCAGCAGCCCAAGACTACAGGGTACGCAGTATTTT. The full variable domain, with the rest looked up from reference TRBV14 and TRBJ2-3, is EAGVTQFPSHSVIEKGQTVTLRCDPISGHDNLYWYRRVMGKEIKFLLHFVKESKQDESGMPNNRFLAERTGGTYSTLKVQPAELEDSGVYFCASSPRLQGTQYFGPGTRLTVL.

The chain combines TRBV5-4 with TRBJ2-1; D gene unclear. V dropped 4 bases and J dropped 0 bases, with 8 bases sitting between them. The CDR3 totals 14 residues. CDR1 and CDR2 from the germline V gene are SGHNT and YYREEE (reference sequence). CDR3 sequence (DNA): TGTGCCAGCAGCGACCGGAGCTCCTACAATGAGCAGTTCTTC. This sequence encodes CASSDRSSYNEQFF.

The V gene is TRBV10-1, the J gene TRBJ2-1; tentatively, D is TRBD2 (5 bases). From germline, CDR1 is WNHNN and CDR2 SYGVQD (reference sequence). V dropped 4 bases and J dropped 5 bases, with 12 bases sitting between them. The CDR3 spans 14 residues. The CDR3 DNA reads TGCGCCAGCAGTGGACTCGGAGCGGACAATGAGCAGTTCTTC. It translates to CASSGLGADNEQFF.

CDR3 nucleotide sequence: TGCGCCAGCAGCTTAGGGGCAGGGAACCCCTACAATGAGCAGTTCTTC. This gives the protein CASSLGAGNPYNEQFF. The chain links TRBV5-1 to TRBJ2-1; weak D call: TRBD1 (5 bases). Germline CDR1 reads SGHRS; CDR2 reads YFSETQ. This CDR3 comprises 16 residues. Trimming cost V 2 bases and J 2 bases, with 14 bases left between them.

The chain carries TRBV5-1 and TRBJ2-5; the match to TRBD2 covers 12 bases. J gave up 5 bases and V 1 base, and 6 bases lay outside the gene matches. Germline loops: CDR1 SGHRS, CDR2 YFSETQ. The CDR3 length is 16 residues. CDR3 sequence (DNA): TGCGCCAGCAGCTTGTCTAGCGGGGGGGCCGGGGAGACCCAGTACTTC. This codes for CASSLSSGGAGETQYF.

The genes are TRBV29-1 and TRBJ1-2, with no clear D. With 8 bases removed from V and 2 bases from J, the gap between germline ends came to 21 bases. This CDR3 is built from 15 residues. CDR1 and CDR2 from the germline V gene are SQVTM and ANQGSEA. As DNA, the CDR3 is TGCAGCTCCTATAGCCCACGAATATCAAACTATGGCTACACCTTC. This sequence encodes CSSYSPRISNYGYTF. The full variable domain, its missing parts supplied by reference TRBV29-1 and TRBJ1-2, is SAVISQKPSRDICQRGTSLTIQCQVDSQVTMMFWYRQQPGQSLTLIATANQGSEATYESGFVIDKFPISRPNLTFSTLTVSNMSPEDSSIYLCSSYSPRISNYGYTFGSGTRLTVV.

The chain employs TRBV11-2 and TRBJ1-3, with 8 bases matching TRBD1. After removal of 3 bases from V and 7 bases from J, the junction contained 2 bases not matched to a gene. The CDR3 is made up of 13 amino acids. CDR1 is SGHAT, CDR2 FQNNGV, per germline. The CDR3 DNA reads TGTGCCAGCAGCTTGGCAGGGGGCAACACCATATATTTT. Protein: CASSLAGGNTIYF. The full variable domain, with the rest looked up from reference TRBV11-2 and TRBJ1-3, is EAGVAQSPRYKIIEKRQSVAFWCNPISGHATLYWYQQILGQGPKLLIQFQNNGVVDDSQLPKDRFSAERLKGVDSTLKIQPAKLEDSAVYLCASSLAGGNTIYFGEGSWLTVV.